A single sample is the source of the 19 T cell receptor beta chains below, sequenced in a study of response to subunit inactivated influenza vaccine. Via MiXCR, TCRdb re-called the RT-PCR reads, giving one row per CDR3 protein. The profile shows over 400,000 distinct CDR3 sequences, 10% to 15% of them singletons. The specimen comprised PBMCs from blood, sampled 40 to 50 days after vaccination. The receptors originated from a man aged 50 to 59 who received an inactivated influenza vaccine.

The sample holds a few counts of this clonotype. This sequence joins TRBV20-1 and TRBJ1-1; D perhaps matches TRBD1 (5 bases). V lost 3 bases and J 6 bases, leaving 20 bases between the germline ends. Germline V gene lookup returns CDR1 DFQATT and CDR2 SNEGSKA (reference sequence). The CDR3 extends over 15 amino acids. Here the CDR3 DNA reads TGCAGTGCTAGTGGCCCCTTGGGGGGGTTGGCTGAAGCTTTCTTT. As protein: CSASGPLGGLAEAFF.

This clonotype was seen a handful of times. The chain joins TRBV4-3 to TRBJ2-2, with D possibly TRBD1 on 5 matching bases. Germline V CDR1 and CDR2: LGHNA, YSLEER. V gave up 1 base and J gave up 4 bases, with 13 bases separating them. The CDR3 runs 16 residues. This CDR3 is CASSQVARVGTGELFF. CDR3 nucleotides: TGCGCCAGCAGCCAAGTGGCCAGGGTTGGCACCGGGGAGCTGTTTTTT.

V and J are TRBV29-1 and TRBJ2-1; 10 bases map to TRBD2. The CDR3 loop spans 14 amino acids. Germline V lookup: CDR1 SQVTM, CDR2 ANQGSEA. J gave up 5 bases and V 7 bases, and 8 bases lay outside the gene matches. CDR3 region: CSGVAGGRNNEQFF. CDR3 in DNA: TGCAGCGGGGTAGCGGGAGGACGAAACAATGAGCAGTTCTTC.

The rearrangement uses TRBV3-1 and TRBJ2-7; D is unclear. CDR3 size: 11 residues. V lost 8 bases and J lost 0, with 5 bases in between. The germline CDR1 and CDR2 sequences are LGHDT and YNNKEL (reference sequence). The CDR3: CASGFSYEQYF. DNA for the CDR3: TGTGCCAGCGGGTTCTCCTACGAGCAGTACTTC.

The table lists this clonotype with many counts. The CDR3 bases are TGCAGTGCTACCCCCAATCCCGGGACAGGGGGCAATGAGCAGTTCTTC. Protein: CSATPNPGTGGNEQFF. This chain uses TRBV20-1 with TRBJ2-1, with 11 bases fitting TRBD1. Germline trimming cut 4 bases from V and 6 bases from J; bases unmatched to any gene: 11. Germline assignment: CDR1 DFQATT and CDR2 SNEGSKA (reference sequence). CDR3 size: 16 residues.

This clonotype was seen ten or more times. Written as DNA, the CDR3 is TGCAGTGGGGGCAGGGGGCTAGAGACCCAGTACTTC. It is translated as CSGGRGLETQYF. This rearrangement joins TRBV20-1 to TRBJ2-5, with 8 bases that match TRBD1. V dropped 7 bases and J dropped 4; count of bases not matched to a gene: 5. This CDR3 is built from 12 residues. Germline CDR1 reads DFQATT; CDR2 reads SNEGSKA (reference sequence).

The rearrangement uses TRBV12-3 or TRBV12-4 and TRBJ1-4; 10 nucleotides agree with TRBD1. The CDR3 spans 14 residues. The ends lost 6 bases at V and 7 bases at J; junction bases unmatched: 5. The chain's CDR3 is CASRETGGLEKLFF. For the CDR3, the DNA is TGTGCCAGCAGAGAGACAGGGGGCCTTGAAAAACTGTTTTTT.

V usage is TRBV10-2 and J usage is TRBJ2-7; D possibly corresponds to TRBD1 (5 bases). Trimming left V 7 bases short and J 3 bases short, with 10 bases between. This CDR3 has 12 amino acids. Germline V gene data show CDR1 as WSHSY and CDR2 as SAAADI. The CDR3 sequence: CASTDSLYEQYF. DNA of the CDR3: TGCGCCAGCACAGACAGTCTCTACGAGCAGTACTTC.

The chain is built from TRBV29-1 and TRBJ2-1; D is unclear. The CDR3 has 14 residues. Looked up from germline, CDR1 is SQVTM and CDR2 is ANQGSEA. V dropped 4 bases and J dropped 0 bases, with 10 bases sitting between them. The CDR3 DNA follows: TGCAGCGTTGTTCTCGTGAGCTCCTACAATGAGCAGTTCTTC. It yields the protein CSVVLVSSYNEQFF.

V gene TRBV29-1 combines with J gene TRBJ2-1, with 7 bases fitting TRBD2. This CDR3 spans 14 amino acids. Per the germline V gene, CDR1 is SQVTM and CDR2 is ANQGSEA. The V segment lost 6 bases and the J segment 10 bases; nucleotides outside the gene matches: 15. The CDR3 sequence is CSVALGGRVLEQFF. The CDR3 DNA reads as TGCAGCGTCGCCTTGGGAGGGAGGGTACTCGAGCAGTTCTTC.

This chain uses TRBV5-1 with TRBJ2-2; D remains ambiguous. The CDR3 has 15 residues. V gave up 4 bases and J gave up 0 bases, with 10 bases separating them. Per the germline V gene, CDR1 is SGHRS and CDR2 is YFSETQ. The CDR3, as DNA: TGCGCCAGCAGCCTAAGACACGCGAACACCGGGGAGCTGTTTTTT. This encodes CASSLRHANTGELFF.

This clonotype turned up a few times. The chain employs TRBV29-1 and TRBJ2-2; tentatively, D is TRBD1 or TRBD2 (5 bases each). The V gene lost 3 bases and the J gene lost 4 bases, with 12 bases spanning the gap. Germline CDR1 SQVTM, CDR2 ANQGSEA. The CDR3 covers 14 residues. The CDR3 sequence: CSVDGAGPTGELFF. The DNA for the CDR3 is TGCAGCGTTGACGGGGCCGGACCCACCGGGGAGCTGTTTTTT.

This clonotype was seen a few times. V gene TRBV11-2 combines with J gene TRBJ2-5; D is undetermined. V was clipped by 4 bases and J by 1 base, with 13 bases between them. In germline, CDR1 is SGHAT, CDR2 FQNNGV. CDR3 length: 15 residues. The CDR3 reads CASSYSRAPQETQYF. The CDR3 DNA sequence: TGTGCCAGCAGCTACTCCCGGGCCCCCCAAGAGACCCAGTACTTC.

The CDR3 loop reads CASSIAWDTSSSYNSPLHF. The CDR3 region has the DNA TGCGCCAGCAGCATCGCTTGGGACACTTCGAGCTCCTATAATTCACCCCTCCACTTT. The chain uses TRBV5-1 and TRBJ1-6; D perhaps matches TRBD1 (6 bases). V was trimmed by 4 bases and J by 0 bases, leaving 20 bases between them. The germline V gene encodes CDR1 SGHRS and CDR2 YFSETQ. This CDR3 is built from 19 residues.

The V and J genes are TRBV20-1 and TRBJ2-2; the match to TRBD2 covers 7 bases. The J segment lost 6 bases and the V segment lost 2 bases, leaving 6 bases of the junction unmatched. There are 14 residues in the CDR3. Germline V lookup: CDR1 DFQATT, CDR2 SNEGSKA (reference sequence). The CDR3 DNA follows: TGCAGTGCTAGACCCGCCGGACTAGCCGGGGAGCTGTTTTTT. This codes for CSARPAGLAGELFF.

The CDR3 is CASSLKALTSGSGAIYEQYF. CDR3 nucleotides: TGTGCCAGCAGTTTAAAGGCCCTGACTAGCGGGAGTGGGGCAATCTACGAGCAGTACTTC. The chain employs TRBV28 and TRBJ2-7; 12 bases are shared with TRBD2. Germline V gives CDR1 MDHEN, CDR2 SYDVKM. This CDR3 is 20 amino acids long. The V gene end was trimmed by 2 bases and the J gene end by 3 bases; junction bases not matched to a gene: 17.

This clonotype has a handful of counts. V is TRBV7-9 and J is TRBJ2-1; D is unresolved. V was trimmed by 5 bases and J by 12 bases, leaving 11 bases between them. The CDR3 has 11 residues. The germline gives CDR1 SEHNR, CDR2 FQNEAQ (reference sequence). The CDR3 protein is CASSPGKGQFF. CDR3 nucleotides: TGTGCCAGCAGCCCGGGTAAGGGGCAGTTCTTC.

At least ten counts were recorded for this clonotype. CDR3 nucleotide sequence: TGCGCCAGCAGCCCAAACCGTGGGGACACTGAAGCTTTCTTT. It is translated as CASSPNRGDTEAFF. This chain links TRBV5-1 with TRBJ1-1; no firm D call. Germline V gene lookup returns CDR1 SGHRS and CDR2 YFSETQ. Trimming took 4 bases from V and 3 from J, leaving 13 bases between them. This CDR3 region has 14 residues.

V gene TRBV7-8 combines with J gene TRBJ2-7; the D gene is possibly TRBD2 (6 bases). This CDR3 has 15 amino acids. Germline loops: CDR1 SGHVS, CDR2 FQNEAQ. With 1 base removed from V and 1 base from J, the gap between germline ends came to 11 bases. The CDR3 loop is CASSLVIAASYEQYF. The CDR3 DNA reads as TGTGCCAGCAGCTTAGTGATAGCGGCTTCCTACGAGCAGTACTTC.